This record concerns one TCR beta chain sequence. The data derive from a study of T cell responses to AZD1222 COVID-19 vaccine. J lost 1 base, V lost 0 bases, and 14 bases had no gene match. CDR3 size: 19 residues. The germline gives CDR1 SGDLS, CDR2 YYNGEE. This table comes from immunoSEQ multiplex PCR, and its TCRdb copy is limited to in-frame clones, with some not included. This repertoire shows some 130,000 clones, 90% found once; its top ten account for approximately 1.8%. The chain recombines TRBV9 with TRBJ2-5, with 8 bases fitting TRBD2. The sample here was peripheral blood, taken on day 0 of AZD1222 vaccination. This sequence originates from an adult in good health. The CDR3 nucleotides read TGTGCCAGCAGCGTAGTTGGTTTGGGGACTAGGGGGGCCCAAGAGACCCAGTACTTC. Translation: CASSVVGLGTRGAQETQYF.